This is a list of T cell receptor beta chains from one sample in a study of cytomegalovirus exposure and HLA in healthy donors. Repertoires were generated with immunoSEQ multiplex PCR, while TCRdb's copy carries only in-frame clones and drops some. The sample carries about 190,000 clones, 81% recorded once. The sequencing sample was made of PBMCs. Source of these receptors: a woman aged 18-29 years in good health and CMV-seropositive. The CDR3 runs from the conserved cysteine through the conserved F or W. The D gene is left open where the match is weak.

CDR3aa	v_gene	j_gene	d_gene
CASSASGGPEETQYF	TRBV7-2	TRBJ2-5	NA
CASSQDLGEDTEAFF	TRBV14	TRBJ1-1	NA
CASSVGGSAEAFF	TRBV6-4	TRBJ1-1	NA
CASLSPGSDTQYF	TRBV6-1	TRBJ2-3	NA
CASSEADRAEAFF	TRBV6-1	TRBJ1-1	TRBD1
CASTLGGAVTNEQFF	TRBV5-5	TRBJ2-1	NA
CASARLPNQPQHF	TRBV28	TRBJ1-5	NA
CASPRGVAGTSTDTQYF	TRBV2	TRBJ2-3	TRBD2
CATSREGRSTTNEKLFF	TRBV15	TRBJ1-4	NA
CASSGPDGYTF	TRBV9	TRBJ1-2	NA
CASSEGAGQGAGETQYF	TRBV6-1	TRBJ2-5	TRBD1
CASQTRNQPQHF	TRBV19	TRBJ1-5	NA
CASSLPSLAGVPGAQYF	TRBV19	TRBJ2-5	TRBD2
CASSPRRQGWNEQFF	TRBV7-8	TRBJ2-1	NA
CASSALTANYGYTF	TRBV2	TRBJ1-2	NA
CASSQEKGWGTSTDTQYF	TRBV4-1	TRBJ2-3	NA
CASSYSGEEQETQYF	TRBV7-9	TRBJ2-5	TRBD2
CASRELQGGNSPLHF	TRBV6-1	TRBJ1-6	NA
CATSLIPGQGPYGYTF	TRBV15	TRBJ1-2	TRBD1
CASSEALRRGGWETQYF	TRBV2	TRBJ2-5	TRBD2
CASSSPQGRPYEQYF	TRBV5-1	TRBJ2-7	NA
CASSPYSGDASEQFF	TRBV18	TRBJ2-1	NA
CASSLEGQGNSPLHF	TRBV5-1	TRBJ1-6	NA
CASSPGVTGENTEAFF	TRBV9	TRBJ1-1	TRBD1
CAWGTGTTNEKLFF	TRBV30	TRBJ1-4	NA
CASSLTLAGALTGELFF	TRBV7-3	TRBJ2-2	TRBD2
CASSPGYNYGYTF	TRBV7-9	TRBJ1-2	NA
CAWETGNSPLHF	TRBV30	TRBJ1-6	NA
CASSDSYQGNTGELFF	TRBV6-4	TRBJ2-2	NA
CASSLRTETVKLFF	TRBV6-1	TRBJ1-4	NA
CASSSRQGIETQYF	TRBV5-6	TRBJ2-5	TRBD1
CASSLAGGKTEAFF	TRBV7-2	TRBJ1-1	NA
CASSRGQGEEKLFF	TRBV4-2	TRBJ1-4	TRBD1